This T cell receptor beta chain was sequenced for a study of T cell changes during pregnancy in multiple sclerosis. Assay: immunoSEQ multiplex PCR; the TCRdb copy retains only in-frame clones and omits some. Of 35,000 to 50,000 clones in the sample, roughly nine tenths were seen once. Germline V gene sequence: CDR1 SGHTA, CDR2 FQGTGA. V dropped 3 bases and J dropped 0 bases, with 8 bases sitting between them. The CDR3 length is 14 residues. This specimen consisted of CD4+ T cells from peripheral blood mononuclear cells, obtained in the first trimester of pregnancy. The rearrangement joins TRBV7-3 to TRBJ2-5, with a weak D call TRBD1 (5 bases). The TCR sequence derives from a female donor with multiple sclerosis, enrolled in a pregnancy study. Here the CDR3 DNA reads TGTGCCAGCAGCTTGGCAGGGTACCAAGAGACCCAGTACTTC. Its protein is CASSLAGYQETQYF. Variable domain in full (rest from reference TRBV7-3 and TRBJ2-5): GAGVSQTPSNKVTEKGKYVELRCDPISGHTALYWYRQSLGQGPEFLIYFQGTGAADDSGLPNDRFFAVRPEGSVSTLKIQRTERGDSAVYLCASSLAGYQETQYFGPGTRLLVL.